The clone carrying this TCR beta chain appeared a single time. Its antigen is unknown. The sample comes from a study of cytomegalovirus exposure and HLA in healthy donors. Researchers ran the PCR with 60 Vbeta and 13 Jbeta primers. Sequencing used immunoSEQ multiplex PCR; TCRdb keeps in-frame clones, though not all of them. The sample lists roughly 190,000 clones, roughly 80% occurring once. Overall study findings and caveats: Both high specificity and high sensitivity reportedly marked the classifier's diagnosis of cytomegalovirus status.

Trimming left V 1 base short and J 8 bases short, with 8 bases between. Germline values: CDR1 MGHRA, CDR2 YSYEKL. The CDR3 runs to 13 residues. The chain combines TRBV4-1 with TRBJ1-4; possibly TRBD1 for D (5 bases). Sequencing was done on a sample of PBMCs. This clonotype was obtained from a woman aged 18-29 years in good health and CMV-seronegative. Here the CDR3 DNA reads TGCGCCAGCAGCCAAGGCAACAGGGAAAAACTGTTTTTT. Translated: CASSQGNREKLFF.